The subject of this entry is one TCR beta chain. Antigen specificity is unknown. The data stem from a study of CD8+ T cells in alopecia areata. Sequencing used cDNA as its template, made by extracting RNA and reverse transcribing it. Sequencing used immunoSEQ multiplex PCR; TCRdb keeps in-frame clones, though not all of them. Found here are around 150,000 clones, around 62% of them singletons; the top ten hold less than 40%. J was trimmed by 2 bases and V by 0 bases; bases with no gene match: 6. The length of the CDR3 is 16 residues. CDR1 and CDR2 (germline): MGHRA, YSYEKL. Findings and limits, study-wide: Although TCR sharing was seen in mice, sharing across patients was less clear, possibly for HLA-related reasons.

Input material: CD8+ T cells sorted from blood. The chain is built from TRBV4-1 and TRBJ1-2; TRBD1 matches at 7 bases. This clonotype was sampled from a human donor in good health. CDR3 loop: CASSQDRYRGNYGYTF. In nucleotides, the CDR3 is TGCGCCAGCAGCCAAGATCGGTACAGGGGAAACTATGGCTACACCTTC.